Below, 24 T cell receptor beta chains from the same sample are listed, as sequenced in a study of T cell responses to AZD1222 COVID-19 vaccine. Libraries were prepared by immunoSEQ multiplex PCR; TCRdb keeps only in-frame clonotypes and omits some of them. Among 95,000 to 110,000 clones listed, roughly 92% were seen once. Sequenced material: peripheral blood, taken on day 0 of AZD1222 vaccination. These receptors originate from an adult in good health.

The gene calls are TRBV7-2 and TRBJ2-3; possible D gene TRBD2, 6 bases. This CDR3 is 15 amino acids long. The ends were cut back, 8 bases at V and 0 bases at J, with 15 bases in the middle. Per the germline V gene, CDR1 is SGHTA and CDR2 is FQGNSA. The CDR3 protein is CASGSDGTSTDTQYF. The DNA of the CDR3 is TGTGCCAGCGGATCGGACGGGACTAGCACAGATACGCAGTATTTT. The entire variable domain, with the rest obtained from reference TRBV7-2 and TRBJ2-3, is as follows: GAGVSQSPSNKVTEKGKDVELRCDPISGHTALYWYRQSLGQGLEFLIYFQGNSAPDKSGLPSDRFSAERTGGSVSTLTIQRTQQEDSAVYLCASGSDGTSTDTQYFGPGTRLTVL.

J is TRBJ2-6 and V is TRBV6-1, with TRBD2 matching 7 bases. V dropped 3 bases and J dropped 2; count of bases not matched to a gene: 4. Looked up from germline, CDR1 is MNHNS and CDR2 is SASEGT. The CDR3 has 16 residues. The CDR3 region is CASSDWGGAGANVLTF. Written as DNA, the CDR3 is TGTGCCAGCAGTGATTGGGGAGGGGCTGGGGCCAACGTCCTGACTTTC.

As DNA, the CDR3 is TGTGCCAGCAGCCAAGCCTCCGGGACCGGCTCTCGGGAGCAGTTCTTC. This encodes CASSQASGTGSREQFF. The rearrangement uses TRBV4-2 and TRBJ2-1, with D perhaps TRBD1 or TRBD2 (5 bases each). V was pared by 1 base and J by 10 bases, with 20 bases between. The CDR3 runs to 16 residues. The germline CDR1 and CDR2 sequences are LGHNA and YNFKEQ.

The gene calls are TRBV5-1 and TRBJ2-1; no clear D. Germline CDR1 and CDR2: SGHRS and YFSETQ. The CDR3 consists of 15 residues. Trimming took 2 bases from V and 0 from J, leaving 9 bases between them. The CDR3 nucleotides are TGCGCCAGCAGCTTCGGACCCAGCTCCTACAATGAGCAGTTCTTC. Translation gives CASSFGPSSYNEQFF. The full variable domain, with the rest looked up from reference TRBV5-1 and TRBJ2-1, is KAGVTQTPRYLIKTRGQQVTLSCSPISGHRSVSWYQQTPGQGLQFLFEYFSETQRNKGNFPGRFSGRQFSNSRSEMNVSTLELGDSALYLCASSFGPSSYNEQFFGPGTRLTVL.

The chain carries TRBV20-1 and TRBJ1-5; D may be TRBD1 (5 bases). The germline CDR1 and CDR2 sequences are DFQATT and SNEGSKA (reference sequence). With 3 bases removed from V and 2 bases from J, the gap between germline ends came to 14 bases. The CDR3 length is 15 residues. The CDR3 protein is CSASDNRRGNQPQHF. Written as DNA, the CDR3 is TGCAGTGCTAGTGATAACAGGAGGGGCAATCAGCCCCAGCATTTT.

V gene TRBV11-3 combines with J gene TRBJ2-7, with 13 bases matching TRBD2. Looked up from germline, CDR1 is SGHNT and CDR2 is YENEEA. The ends lost 5 bases at V and 5 bases at J; junction bases unmatched: 3. This CDR3 comprises 14 residues. The DNA for the CDR3 is TGTGCCAGCAGCCGACTAGCGGGAGGCCACGAGCAGTACTTC. As protein: CASSRLAGGHEQYF.

The chain couples TRBV5-5 to TRBJ2-1, with 10 bases aligning to TRBD1. CDR1 and CDR2 from the germline V gene are SGHKS and YYEKEE (reference sequence). The V gene end was trimmed by 5 bases and the J gene end by 3 bases; junction bases not matched to a gene: 8. This CDR3 comprises 16 residues. The CDR3 DNA reads TGTGCCAGCAGTCCTGGACAGGGGGGATTCTACAATGAGCAGTTCTTC. Translated: CASSPGQGGFYNEQFF.

This sequence joins TRBV19 and TRBJ2-2; D gene uncertain. Germline V gene data show CDR1 as LNHDA and CDR2 as SQIVND (reference sequence). Deletions cut 6 bases from V and 6 bases from J, with 11 bases between. This CDR3 has 13 amino acids. The CDR3 coding sequence is TGTGCCAGTAGCCAGCGTTTGGCCGGGGAGCTGTTTTTT. Translating it yields CASSQRLAGELFF.

The chain recombines TRBV24-1 with TRBJ2-1; TRBD1 matches 8 bases. Germline CDR1 reads KGHDR; CDR2 reads SFDVKD. J gave up 1 base and V 9 bases, and 7 bases lay outside the gene matches. The CDR3 length is 15 residues. CDR3 region: CATGGQGRSYNEQFF. As DNA, the CDR3 is TGTGCCACCGGAGGACAGGGAAGATCCTACAATGAGCAGTTCTTC.

This sequence joins TRBV5-8 and TRBJ2-2, with D maybe TRBD2 (5 bases). Trimming removed 10 bases at V and 6 bases at J, with 10 bases between. CDR1 is SGHTS, CDR2 YDEGEE, per germline. CDR3 length: 11 residues. This CDR3 is CAVPRAGELFF. Written as DNA, the CDR3 is TGTGCCGTTCCGAGGGCCGGGGAGCTGTTTTTT.

The chain combines TRBV7-9 with TRBJ1-1; D is undetermined. Per germline, CDR1 SEHNR and CDR2 FQNEAQ (reference sequence). V lost 5 bases, J lost 4 bases, and 11 bases lay in between. CDR3 length equals 13 residues. CDR3: CASSPPLGTEAFF. As DNA, the CDR3 is TGTGCCAGCAGCCCCCCACTTGGCACTGAAGCTTTCTTT.

The chain carries TRBV6-5 and TRBJ2-2; unclear D gene. CDR3 length: 13 residues. The V and J ends lost 6 bases and 3 bases respectively, with 8 bases between them. The germline V gene encodes CDR1 MNHEY and CDR2 SVGAGI. The chain's CDR3 is CASRPTYTGELFF. CDR3 DNA sequence: TGTGCCAGCAGACCTACCTACACCGGGGAGCTGTTTTTT.

Only one count was recorded for this clone. The rearrangement links TRBV10-3 to TRBJ1-2; no definite D call. This CDR3 has 12 amino acids. Germline V gene lookup returns CDR1 ENHRY and CDR2 SYGVKD. V dropped 2 bases and J dropped 6 bases, with 7 bases sitting between them. CDR3 region: CAISEGANGYTF. As DNA, the CDR3 is TGTGCCATCAGTGAGGGCGCGAATGGCTACACCTTC.

The V and J genes are TRBV7-2 and TRBJ2-1; 7 bases match TRBD2. Trimming removed 1 base from V and 9 bases from J; junction bases left unmatched: 15. Germline-derived CDR1 and CDR2 are SGHTA and FQGNSA. The CDR3 extends over 17 amino acids. CDR3 loop: CASSLGSLADWGSEQFF. The CDR3 DNA reads as TGTGCCAGCAGCTTAGGCTCTCTAGCGGATTGGGGGAGTGAGCAGTTCTTC. Drawing the rest from reference TRBV7-2 and TRBJ2-1, the complete variable domain is GAGVSQSPSNKVTEKGKDVELRCDPISGHTALYWYRQSLGQGLEFLIYFQGNSAPDKSGLPSDRFSAERTGGSVSTLTIQRTQQEDSAVYLCASSLGSLADWGSEQFFGPGTRLTVL.

By proportion, this clone is medium-sized. The chain carries TRBV4-1 and TRBJ2-1; TRBD2 matches at 10 bases. The V and J ends lost 4 bases and 7 bases, in that order; junction bases with no gene match: 7. This CDR3 contains 15 residues. Germline CDR1 and CDR2: MGHRA and YSYEKL. CDR3 protein: CASSPPSGRMNEQFF. The DNA for the CDR3 is TGCGCCAGCAGCCCCCCTAGCGGGAGAATGAATGAGCAGTTCTTC.

The chain combines TRBV7-9 with TRBJ2-3; 7 bases line up with TRBD1. V shed 5 bases and J 3 bases; nucleotides not matched to a gene: 8. The CDR3 is 15 residues long. Germline-derived CDR1 and CDR2 are SEHNR and FQNEAQ (reference sequence). CDR3 protein: CASSTGTEGTDTQYF. Here the CDR3 DNA reads TGTGCCAGCAGCACCGGGACAGAAGGGACAGATACGCAGTATTTT.

The chain joins TRBV18 to TRBJ2-5; D tentatively reads TRBD1 or TRBD2 (5 bases each). The V end lost 1 base, the J end lost 3 bases, and 9 bases lay between the germline ends. The CDR3 runs 14 residues. Germline lookup yields CDR1 KGHSH and CDR2 LQKENI. CDR3 in DNA: TGTGCCAGCTCACCACGACAGAGGGAAGAGACCCAGTACTTC. It is translated as CASSPRQREETQYF.

The rearrangement uses TRBV9 and TRBJ1-6, with TRBD1 identical over 8 bases. CDR1 is SGDLS and CDR2 is YYNGEE in the germline V gene. The junction had 11 bases not matched to a gene; V was cut back by 9 bases and J by 9 bases. This CDR3 is built from 14 residues. The CDR3 region is CANLQGVESSPLHF. CDR3 in DNA: TGTGCCAACCTACAGGGGGTAGAATCTTCACCCCTCCACTTT.

The chain recombines TRBV4-1 with TRBJ2-7, with D maybe TRBD1 (5 bases). Germline CDR1 and CDR2: MGHRA and YSYEKL. The V end was cut by 4 bases, the J end by 1 base, with 8 bases between. There are 13 residues in the CDR3. The CDR3 DNA follows: TGCGCCAGCAGCCGCACAGGTTCCTACGAGCAGTACTTC. Translation: CASSRTGSYEQYF.

This clone was observed once. The chain recombines TRBV28 with TRBJ2-3; TRBD2 might be the D (5 bases). The CDR3 spans 15 residues. Germline assignment: CDR1 MDHEN and CDR2 SYDVKM. V lost 4 bases and J lost 0, with 11 bases in between. CDR3 in amino acids: CASSYGGLSTDTQYF. As DNA, the CDR3 is TGTGCCAGCAGTTACGGCGGGCTTAGCACAGATACGCAGTATTTT.

The rearrangement joins TRBV14 to TRBJ2-7; D unclear. The germline gives CDR1 SGHDN, CDR2 FVKESK. There are 13 residues in the CDR3. V was cut by 3 bases and J by 3 bases, with 9 bases left in between. CDR3 nucleotides: TGTGCCAGCAGCCACTATGATAACTACGAGCAGTACTTC. Its protein is CASSHYDNYEQYF.

V gene TRBV11-2 combines with J gene TRBJ2-7; D gene unclear. The germline V and J ends were trimmed by 5 bases and 3 bases, with 11 bases remaining between them. The CDR3 covers 13 residues. Looked up from germline, CDR1 is SGHAT and CDR2 is FQNNGV. Here the CDR3 DNA reads TGTGCCAGCAGCCCCCGTGGCCACTACGAGCAGTACTTC. Amino acids: CASSPRGHYEQYF.

This chain links TRBV6-5 with TRBJ2-2; 8 bases agree with TRBD1. This CDR3 contains 15 residues. Germline trimming cut 0 bases from V and 6 bases from J; bases unmatched to any gene: 3. CDR1 MNHEY and CDR2 SVGAGI come from the germline V gene. The CDR3: CASSYSTGVPGELFF. The CDR3 nucleotides read TGTGCCAGCAGTTACTCGACAGGGGTGCCCGGGGAGCTGTTTTTT.

V is TRBV7-6 and J is TRBJ2-2, with 10 bases aligning to TRBD2. CDR3 length equals 17 residues. Germline CDR1 and CDR2: SGHVS and FNYEAQ. V shed 1 base and J 3 bases; nucleotides not matched to a gene: 5. DNA of the CDR3: TGTGCCAGCAGCTTAGAGTCTAGCGGGAGCGACACCGGGGAGCTGTTTTTT. This codes for CASSLESSGSDTGELFF.